One TCR beta chain is described in this entry. Its target is not known. This sample was included in a study of T cells after yellow fever vaccination. Study-level findings and limits: Once the booster was given, most primary-vaccination clones reappeared, at about 96% for CD4 and over 75% for CD8. Clonotypes shared by both compartments, CD4 and CD8, made up a small share.

Trimming took off 5 bases at V and 5 bases at J, with 16 bases between the two ends. Looked up from germline, CDR1 is SGHTA and CDR2 is FQGNSA. The CDR3 consists of 15 residues. In making TCR cDNA, 5'RACE template switching added a universal primer site and UMIs to it. TCRdb re-analysed the 5' RACE reads in MiXCR, keeping a single row per CDR3 protein. The table has roughly 330,000 distinct CDR3 sequences, almost 4% seen once. The chain carries TRBV7-2 and TRBJ2-1; D is perhaps TRBD2 (6 bases). The sequenced sample was PBMCs, obtained 5 days after the yellow fever booster vaccination. The source is a man aged 18 to 30 who received the YFV17D yellow fever vaccine. The CDR3 loop is CASSPGGRGHNEQFF. The CDR3 bases are TGTGCCAGCAGCCCCGGAGGGCGAGGGCACAATGAGCAGTTCTTC. The full variable domain, its missing parts supplied by reference TRBV7-2 and TRBJ2-1, is GAGVSQSPSNKVTEKGKDVELRCDPISGHTALYWYRQSLGQGLEFLIYFQGNSAPDKSGLPSDRFSAERTGGSVSTLTIQRTQQEDSAVYLCASSPGGRGHNEQFFGPGTRLTVL.